The rows below give T cell receptor beta chains drawn from one sample of a study of graft-versus-host responses after intestinal transplantation. Sequencing was performed with immunoSEQ multiplex PCR; in TCRdb, only in-frame clones are kept and a portion is missing. The sample lists tens of thousands of clones, 85% to 90% seen once, with around 0.11% in the top ten. For these receptors, no antigen is known. Source: unstimulated CD4+ T cells sorted from spleen or lymph node cells, taken before intestinal transplant. The receptors derive from a human donor who received an intestinal transplant. CDR3s include the opening cysteine and the closing phenylalanine or tryptophan. A D gene is named only where the DNA matches it firmly. Only part of the rows carry a size: once, few, many, or a class if the clone is expanded.

cdr3_length j_call d_call v_call clone_size cdr3_nt cdr3_aa
16 TRBJ2-4 TRBD2 TRBV11-2 . TGTGCCAGCAGCTTAGCGGTAGCGGGGGGACAAAACATTCAGTACTTC CASSLAVAGGQNIQYF
16 TRBJ1-5 TRBD1 TRBV7-9 . TGTGCCAGCAGCGAATCCGCCGGGACAGGGGCCCAGCCCCAGCATTTT CASSESAGTGAQPQHF
14 TRBJ2-1 TRBD2 TRBV27 . TGTGCCAGCAGCGTGCGGGGGGGCCTTAGTGAGCAGTTCTTC CASSVRGGLSEQFF
16 TRBJ2-3 TRBD1 TRBV19 once TGTGCCAGTAGTATGAGGGGGACAGGGGGCACAGATACGCAGTATTTT CASSMRGTGGTDTQYF
16 TRBJ1-6 . TRBV10-3 . TGTGCCATCAGTGAGTCGGCGGGCCCCTATAATTCACCCCTCCACTTT CAISESAGPYNSPLHF
12 TRBJ1-5 TRBD1 TRBV6-5 . TGTGCCAGCAGACAGGGGTATCAGCCCCAGCATTTT CASRQGYQPQHF
13 TRBJ2-2 . TRBV19 . TGTGCCAGTAGCCCCCAGGCCCAGGGGGAGCTGTTTTTT CASSPQAQGELFF
15 TRBJ1-1 . TRBV19 few TGTGCCAGTAGTCCCTTAGCGGGGGCGGCTACTGAAGCTTTCTTT CASSPLAGAATEAFF
19 TRBJ2-1 TRBD2 TRBV7-8 . TGTGCCAGCAGCTACCGAATAACCGGGACTAAGAGCGGGGATAATGAGCAGTTCTTC CASSYRITGTKSGDNEQFF
14 TRBJ1-2 TRBD1 TRBV5-1 . TGCGCCAGCAGCTTGGCCGGGACAGGGGCCGGCTACACCTTC CASSLAGTGAGYTF
15 TRBJ1-5 TRBD1 TRBV12-5 . TGTGCTAGTGCGGGGACAGGGGTTAGCAATCAGCCCCAGCATTTT CASAGTGVSNQPQHF
13 TRBJ2-1 . TRBV5-1 once TGCGCCAGCAGCCGCGGGGTTCTGAATGAGCAGTTCTTC CASSRGVLNEQFF
12 TRBJ1-1 . TRBV4-1 . TGCGCCAGCAGCCAGGGGGGGGCGGAAGCTTTCTTT CASSQGGAEAFF
20 TRBJ1-5 TRBD1 TRBV27 . TGTGCCAGCAGTTCGCTGGGGGGACAGGGGCTTGGAAGCGTGAAGGAGCCCCAGCATTTT CASSSLGGQGLGSVKEPQHF
13 TRBJ1-2 . TRBV7-2 . TGTGCCAGCAGCCCCGGACAGCTCTATGGCTACACCTTC CASSPGQLYGYTF
16 TRBJ2-5 TRBD2 TRBV5-1 . TGCGCCAGCAGCGTCCCGCTAGCGGGGGTGAAAGAGACCCAGTACTTC CASSVPLAGVKETQYF
13 TRBJ1-4 . TRBV29-1 . TGCAGCGTTGCTGGACAGCCCCAGGAAAAACTGTTTTTT CSVAGQPQEKLFF
15 TRBJ1-2 . TRBV5-6 . TGTGCCAGCAGCCCCAACTGGGGGGGAACCGATGGCTACACCTTC CASSPNWGGTDGYTF
16 TRBJ1-3 TRBD1 TRBV18 . TGTGCCAGCTCCATACAGGGGGCTGTGGGAGGAAACACCATATATTTT CASSIQGAVGGNTIYF
12 TRBJ2-2 . TRBV11-2 . TGTGCCAGCAGCTTCTATAGCGGGGAGCTGTTTTTT CASSFYSGELFF